These T cell receptor beta chains were read from a single sample in a study of T cell responses to AZD1222 COVID-19 vaccine. Some clones are missing from TCRdb's copy, which holds only in-frame ones; the method was immunoSEQ multiplex PCR. The sample includes more than 85,000 clones, 85% to 90% of them seen just once. Here the sequenced sample was peripheral blood, taken on day 0 of AZD1222 vaccination. Source of these receptors: an adult in good health. Both conserved end residues are part of each CDR3. D genes are given only for firm matches. Some rows have no size entry. The others give once, few or many, or a class for an expanded clone.

abundance: NA; d_gene: NA; len: 14; j_gene: TRBJ2-7; v_gene: TRBV28; CDR3aa: CASSLAGTSYEQYF; CDR3nt: TGTGCCAGCAGTTTAGCGGGGACCTCCTACGAGCAGTACTTC
abundance: NA; d_gene: TRBD1; len: 16; j_gene: TRBJ1-1; v_gene: TRBV9; CDR3aa: CASSANRDRGHTEAFF; CDR3nt: TGTGCCAGCAGCGCTAACCGGGACAGGGGGCACACTGAAGCTTTCTTT
abundance: NA; d_gene: NA; len: 15; j_gene: TRBJ1-4; v_gene: TRBV6-5; CDR3aa: CASSPYITTNEKLFF; CDR3nt: TGTGCCAGCAGTCCGTACATAACAACTAATGAAAAACTGTTTTTT
abundance: NA; d_gene: NA; len: 14; j_gene: TRBJ1-1; v_gene: TRBV11-3; CDR3aa: CASSLEAENTEAFF; CDR3nt: TGTGCCAGCAGCTTAGAGGCAGAGAACACTGAAGCTTTCTTT
abundance: NA; d_gene: TRBD2; len: 16; j_gene: TRBJ2-1; v_gene: TRBV19; CDR3aa: CASSILSGSTYNEQFF; CDR3nt: TGTGCCAGTAGTATTCTTAGCGGGAGCACCTACAATGAGCAGTTCTTC
abundance: NA; d_gene: TRBD1; len: 16; j_gene: TRBJ1-4; v_gene: TRBV5-8; CDR3aa: CASSLGLRTGFEKLFF; CDR3nt: TGTGCCAGCAGCTTAGGTCTCCGGACAGGGTTTGAAAAACTGTTTTTT
abundance: NA; d_gene: NA; len: 13; j_gene: TRBJ2-5; v_gene: TRBV28; CDR3aa: CASSLKVPETQYF; CDR3nt: TGTGCCAGCAGTTTAAAGGTCCCGGAGACCCAGTACTTC
abundance: NA; d_gene: NA; len: 15; j_gene: TRBJ2-3; v_gene: TRBV30; CDR3aa: CAWAPRGIRSDTQYF; CDR3nt: TGTGCCTGGGCCCCTCGGGGGATTCGGTCAGATACGCAGTATTTT
abundance: NA; d_gene: TRBD1; len: 13; j_gene: TRBJ1-2; v_gene: TRBV12-3/TRBV12-4; CDR3aa: CASKTQGFGGYTF; CDR3nt: TGTGCCAGCAAAACACAGGGGTTCGGTGGCTACACCTTC
abundance: NA; d_gene: TRBD2; len: 16; j_gene: TRBJ2-1; v_gene: TRBV6-5; CDR3aa: CASSYPLREMGREQFF; CDR3nt: TGTGCCAGCAGTTACCCCCTGCGGGAGATGGGCCGGGAGCAGTTCTTC
abundance: NA; d_gene: TRBD1; len: 14; j_gene: TRBJ2-1; v_gene: TRBV28; CDR3aa: CASSPGTGVHEQFF; CDR3nt: TGTGCCAGCAGCCCCGGGACAGGGGTGCATGAGCAGTTCTTC
abundance: NA; d_gene: NA; len: 15; j_gene: TRBJ1-2; v_gene: TRBV23-1; CDR3aa: CASRRPNREYYGYTF; CDR3nt: TGCGCCAGCAGGAGACCCAACAGGGAATACTATGGCTACACCTTC
abundance: NA; d_gene: NA; len: 12; j_gene: TRBJ2-7; v_gene: TRBV29-1; CDR3aa: CSVVELGYEQYF; CDR3nt: TGCAGCGTTGTAGAATTAGGCTACGAGCAGTACTTC
abundance: NA; d_gene: NA; len: 15; j_gene: TRBJ1-5; v_gene: TRBV27; CDR3aa: CASSLSLLGNQPQHF; CDR3nt: TGTGCCAGCAGTTTATCGTTGTTGGGCAATCAGCCCCAGCATTTT
abundance: NA; d_gene: NA; len: 14; j_gene: TRBJ1-6; v_gene: TRBV28; CDR3aa: CASSFPSAGRTRGF; CDR3nt: TGTGCCAGCAGTTTCCCTTCGGCCGGCAGGACGCGAGGGTTT
abundance: NA; d_gene: NA; len: 16; j_gene: TRBJ1-3; v_gene: TRBV10-3; CDR3aa: CAISESGRASGNTIYF; CDR3nt: TGTGCCATCAGTGAGTCGGGCAGGGCCTCTGGAAACACCATATATTTT
abundance: NA; d_gene: NA; len: 15; j_gene: TRBJ1-5; v_gene: TRBV28; CDR3aa: CASSLSRRSNQPQHF; CDR3nt: TGTGCCAGCAGTTTATCTCGGAGGAGCAATCAGCCCCAGCATTTT
abundance: NA; d_gene: NA; len: 15; j_gene: TRBJ1-3; v_gene: TRBV11-2; CDR3aa: CASSSPRGSGNTIYF; CDR3nt: TGTGCCAGCAGCTCCCCGAGGGGCTCTGGAAACACCATATATTTT
abundance: NA; d_gene: TRBD2; len: 15; j_gene: TRBJ2-2; v_gene: TRBV7-2; CDR3aa: CASSPTSGRGGELFF; CDR3nt: TGTGCCAGCAGCCCGACTAGCGGGAGAGGCGGGGAGCTGTTTTTT
abundance: NA; d_gene: TRBD1; len: 15; j_gene: TRBJ2-7; v_gene: TRBV19; CDR3aa: CASSTPGTGDYEQYF; CDR3nt: TGTGCCAGTAGTACCCCCGGGACAGGCGACTACGAGCAGTACTTC
abundance: NA; d_gene: NA; len: 13; j_gene: TRBJ2-1; v_gene: TRBV6-2/TRBV6-3; CDR3aa: CASSYPEARGQFF; CDR3nt: TGTGCCAGCAGTTACCCAGAAGCTAGGGGGCAGTTCTTC
abundance: NA; d_gene: NA; len: 12; j_gene: TRBJ1-1; v_gene: TRBV11-1; CDR3aa: CASSLVGTEAFF; CDR3nt: TGTGCCAGCAGCTTAGTTGGTACTGAAGCTTTCTTT
abundance: NA; d_gene: TRBD2; len: 14; j_gene: TRBJ2-2; v_gene: TRBV10-2; CDR3aa: CASRTSGSTGELFF; CDR3nt: TGCGCCAGCAGGACTAGCGGGAGCACCGGGGAGCTGTTTTTT
abundance: once; d_gene: TRBD1; len: 14; j_gene: TRBJ2-7; v_gene: TRBV18; CDR3aa: CASSPGQSSYEQYF; CDR3nt: TGTGCCAGCTCACCGGGACAGAGCTCCTACGAGCAGTACTTC
abundance: NA; d_gene: NA; len: 13; j_gene: TRBJ2-7; v_gene: TRBV7-8; CDR3aa: CASNPGQDYEQYF; CDR3nt: TGTGCCAGCAACCCGGGACAAGACTACGAGCAGTACTTC
abundance: NA; d_gene: TRBD1; len: 13; j_gene: TRBJ1-2; v_gene: TRBV6-5; CDR3aa: CASRHQGVGGYTF; CDR3nt: TGTGCCAGCAGACACCAGGGGGTAGGTGGCTACACCTTC
abundance: NA; d_gene: NA; len: 14; j_gene: TRBJ1-2; v_gene: TRBV5-6; CDR3aa: CASSMRGFNYGYTF; CDR3nt: TGTGCCAGCAGCATGAGGGGTTTCAACTATGGCTACACCTTC
abundance: NA; d_gene: TRBD1; len: 16; j_gene: TRBJ1-4; v_gene: TRBV23-1; CDR3aa: CASSPGQGATNEKLFF; CDR3nt: TGCGCCAGCAGTCCAGGACAGGGTGCAACTAATGAAAAACTGTTTTTT
abundance: NA; d_gene: TRBD1; len: 15; j_gene: TRBJ2-5; v_gene: TRBV7-2; CDR3aa: CASSPGTGAMETQYF; CDR3nt: TGTGCCAGCAGCCCGGGGACAGGGGCGATGGAGACCCAGTACTTC
abundance: NA; d_gene: NA; len: 14; j_gene: TRBJ2-1; v_gene: TRBV19; CDR3aa: CASGRLGVGNEQFF; CDR3nt: TGTGCCAGTGGACGACTAGGAGTGGGCAATGAGCAGTTCTTC
abundance: NA; d_gene: TRBD2; len: 14; j_gene: TRBJ2-1; v_gene: TRBV2; CDR3aa: CASSVAGGRNEQFF; CDR3nt: TGTGCCAGCAGTGTAGCGGGAGGTCGCAATGAGCAGTTCTTC
abundance: NA; d_gene: NA; len: 15; j_gene: TRBJ2-1; v_gene: TRBV21-1; CDR3aa: CASSKGLAVHNEQFF; CDR3nt: TGTGCCAGCAGCAAGGGACTAGCGGTTCACAATGAGCAGTTCTTC
abundance: NA; d_gene: TRBD2; len: 14; j_gene: TRBJ2-3; v_gene: TRBV7-2; CDR3aa: CASRLTSATDTQYF; CDR3nt: TGTGCCAGCAGACTTACTAGCGCCACAGATACGCAGTATTTT
abundance: few; d_gene: NA; len: 12; j_gene: TRBJ1-2; v_gene: TRBV2; CDR3aa: CASSVRVRGYTF; CDR3nt: TGTGCCAGCAGTGTAAGAGTTAGAGGCTACACCTTC
abundance: NA; d_gene: NA; len: 13; j_gene: TRBJ1-5; v_gene: TRBV12-3/TRBV12-4; CDR3aa: CASSLESNQPQHF; CDR3nt: TGTGCCAGCAGTCTTGAGAGCAATCAGCCCCAGCATTTT
abundance: once; d_gene: NA; len: 13; j_gene: TRBJ2-1; v_gene: TRBV6-1; CDR3aa: CVSSESSSWEQFF; CDR3nt: TGTGTCAGCAGTGAATCTAGCTCTTGGGAGCAGTTCTTC
abundance: NA; d_gene: TRBD1; len: 11; j_gene: TRBJ1-6; v_gene: TRBV11-2; CDR3aa: CASSQGGALHF; CDR3nt: TGTGCCAGCAGCCAGGGGGGGGCCCTCCACTTT
abundance: NA; d_gene: NA; len: 13; j_gene: TRBJ1-4; v_gene: TRBV3-1/TRBV3-2; CDR3aa: CASSQDRGRRLFF; CDR3nt: TGTGCCAGCAGCCAAGATCGCGGGAGGCGACTGTTTTTT
abundance: NA; d_gene: TRBD2; len: 13; j_gene: TRBJ2-4; v_gene: TRBV27; CDR3aa: CASSFREGNIQYF; CDR3nt: TGTGCCAGCAGTTTCCGGGAGGGAAACATTCAGTACTTC
abundance: NA; d_gene: TRBD1; len: 14; j_gene: TRBJ2-7; v_gene: TRBV5-1; CDR3aa: CASSLSGTVYEQYF; CDR3nt: TGCGCCAGCAGCCTCTCAGGGACAGTATACGAGCAGTACTTC
abundance: NA; d_gene: NA; len: 17; j_gene: TRBJ2-6; v_gene: TRBV7-9; CDR3aa: CASSLGGLPSGANVLTF; CDR3nt: TGTGCCAGCAGCTTGGGCGGACTACCCTCTGGGGCCAACGTCCTGACTTTC
abundance: NA; d_gene: TRBD2; len: 16; j_gene: TRBJ2-1; v_gene: TRBV7-9; CDR3aa: CASSPPREGRGHEQFF; CDR3nt: TGTGCCAGCAGCCCACCACGGGAGGGCCGGGGGCATGAGCAGTTCTTC
abundance: NA; d_gene: TRBD1; len: 13; j_gene: TRBJ2-4; v_gene: TRBV11-3; CDR3aa: CASSRGQGDIQYF; CDR3nt: TGTGCCAGCAGTCGAGGACAGGGTGACATTCAGTACTTC
abundance: NA; d_gene: NA; len: 13; j_gene: TRBJ1-3; v_gene: TRBV28; CDR3aa: CASQDIDGNTIYF; CDR3nt: TGTGCCTCACAGGACATAGACGGAAACACCATATATTTT
abundance: NA; d_gene: NA; len: 15; j_gene: TRBJ2-1; v_gene: TRBV2; CDR3aa: CASNRPGQGYNEQFF; CDR3nt: TGTGCCAGCAATCGTCCGGGACAAGGGTACAATGAGCAGTTCTTC
abundance: NA; d_gene: NA; len: 16; j_gene: TRBJ2-1; v_gene: TRBV19; CDR3aa: CASSPNLGASPVEQFF; CDR3nt: TGTGCCAGTAGTCCTAATTTGGGGGCTTCACCGGTGGAGCAGTTCTTC
abundance: NA; d_gene: TRBD1; len: 14; j_gene: TRBJ1-5; v_gene: TRBV5-8; CDR3aa: CASNPGQLNQPQHF; CDR3nt: TGTGCCAGCAACCCGGGACAGCTAAATCAGCCCCAGCATTTT
abundance: NA; d_gene: NA; len: 13; j_gene: TRBJ2-7; v_gene: TRBV12-3/TRBV12-4; CDR3aa: CASSRDFSYEQYF; CDR3nt: TGTGCCAGCAGTCGGGACTTCTCCTACGAGCAGTACTTC
abundance: NA; d_gene: TRBD2; len: 13; j_gene: TRBJ2-1; v_gene: TRBV6-5; CDR3aa: CASRGAGGVEQFF; CDR3nt: TGTGCCAGCAGGGGAGCGGGAGGGGTTGAGCAGTTCTTC
abundance: NA; d_gene: NA; len: 14; j_gene: TRBJ2-5; v_gene: TRBV27; CDR3aa: CASSLTGGRETQYF; CDR3nt: TGTGCCAGCAGTTTAACCGGGGGGCGGGAGACCCAGTACTTC